This TCR beta chain originates from a study of cytomegalovirus exposure and HLA in healthy donors. Study context: The Caucasian-associated ancestry cluster held 65% to 90% of 398 genotyped donors.

Germline CDR1 is GTSNPN and CDR2 is SVGIG (reference sequence). The CDR3 has 15 amino acids. The V and J ends lost 3 bases and 3 bases respectively, with 16 bases between them. Findings and limits, study-wide: Later analysis reportedly placed an Asian-associated ancestry cluster below the roughly 690-donor mean in N-insertions. CMV serostatus was the sole immune exposure information available.

Use of 60 Vbeta and 13 Jbeta primers characterized the PCR. Profiled with immunoSEQ multiplex PCR; TCRdb holds only in-frame clones, not every one. Seen here are 120,000 or so clones, roughly 17% observed once, and the top ten hold about 2.6%. In regard to this clone: What it binds is unknown.

This sequence was found in a female donor in good health and CMV-seropositive. The chain joins TRBV30 to TRBJ2-3, with D maybe TRBD2 (5 bases). The sequencing input was PBMCs. The CDR3 sequence is CAWSQKDAGTDTQYF. DNA of the CDR3: TGTGCCTGGAGCCAAAAAGACGCGGGTACAGATACGCAGTATTTT.